A single T cell receptor beta chain is shown here with its context. Its specific antigen is unknown. Base-call qualities are not available, and no considerably larger clone is one nucleotide away. This specimen belongs to a study of beta chain features in type 1 diabetes (dated by TCRdb to the late 2010s). As for the study more broadly: Patients and healthy donors did not differ in mean age, gender distribution, total cell number or subset yield. Across all samples, about 110 million sorted cells were examined, and cell number per subset correlated strongly with RNA yield. In the study, recently diagnosed type 1 diabetes patients and matched healthy donors were compared on the TCRB repertoires of their sorted circulating CD4+ T cell subsets. Naive and central memory subsets were obtained from all 30 or so donors, but regulatory and stem cell-like memory subsets were isolated from only 8 patients and roughly eight healthy donors. Study-wide conclusions, independent of this receptor: Naive, central memory and regulatory TCRB repertoires appeared to be more alike among patients than among healthy donors. Because cDNA rather than genomic DNA was sequenced, highly expressing activated cells could have been over-represented, although no difference in activation and CD3 levels was found between groups. Type 1 diabetes patients showed a moderate but significant shortening of TCRB CDR3 length in all four CD4+ subsets. PCR may preferentially amplify shorter templates, but because patient and control samples were amplified and corrected together, any resulting skew would affect both groups equally. Fewer insertions and more nucleotide deletions at VDJ recombination sites were observed in patients with type 1 diabetes, implying thymic rearrangement abnormalities. HLA sub-analyses involved small numbers of individuals, so any influence of HLA type on TCRB rearrangement remained unresolved.

The entire amount of isolated RNA was reverse transcribed using the High Capacity cDNA Reverse Transcription Kit, so the sequenced TCRB transcripts were expressed ones. Deep immunoSEQ sequencing was applied to naive, central memory and regulatory T cell samples, giving an average of roughly 3.3 million total reads per sample. Sorted cells were lysed in RLT buffer and RNA was extracted with DNase-treated RNeasy Micro or Mini kits, depending on cell number. To prevent cross-contamination, every cell subset was processed on its own, while patient and healthy donor samples were processed together. Using the immunoSEQ multiplex PCR, TCRB sequences were amplified from cDNA into 87-bp fragments spanning the CDR3 region. Amplicons were sequenced on the Illumina HiSeq platform. The original pipeline was this. Synthetic template baselines were used to correct PCR bias computationally, reads within Hamming distance 2 were collapsed together, and singletons that could not be merged were discarded. Reads were aligned against IMGT so that V, D and J genes, CDR3 length and insertions or deletions at six rearrangement sites could be assigned. Within each subset, clonotype counts were normalized to sorted cell number, and only after that were true diversity and Gini coefficients computed with the tcR R package. Repertoire sharing was quantified using the overlap coefficient calculated on TCRB nucleotide sequences. Out-of-frame TCRB sequences from naive cells were analyzed as a proxy for the pre-selection repertoire. The immuneACCESS repertoire file appears here via TCRdb, limited to in-frame rearrangements. These files lack a portion of the clones; in checked studies, under half of the deficit traces to unresolved V genes, and the cause of the others is not known. That table supplies the V and J calls and clone size; D and trimming were determined from the DNA. This sample gives around 690,000 clones in total; around an eighth of them show up just once. Clones ranked in the top ten supply roughly 0.11% of the sample.

A single peripheral blood draw of around 120 mL on average was collected from each donor into heparinised tubes. A BD FACSAria II was used to sort naive, central memory, regulatory and stem cell-like memory CD4+ T cells with a panel that included CD45RO, CCR7, CD25, CD127, CD95 and CD27. A purity above 98% was achieved for all sorted populations. PBMCs were separated immediately by Lymphoprep density gradient centrifugation and were stained directly, without being cultured. So that batch effects would be minimized, each experiment stained and sorted samples in pairs, pairing one healthy donor with one patient. What was sequenced was naive CD4+ T cells from blood. The sample's cell subset or site, from its label and the paper: true naive CD4+ T cells. The TCR comes from a man aged 25 to 40 with type 1 diabetes.

The CDR3 corresponds to CASSQDFGTRAYEQYF. The DNA sequence is TGCGCCAGCAGCCAAGATTTTGGGACTAGGGCCTACGAGCAGTACTTC. Recombination linked TRBV4-3 to TRBJ2-7; 8 central nucleotides agree with TRBD2. Via the germline V gene, CDR1 is LGHNA and CDR2 YSLEER. V lost 0 bases and J lost 2 bases, and the count of bases not matched to a germline gene is 6. The CDR3 contains 16 residues, cysteine and phenylalanine counted. CDR3 DNA is the only sequence kept; it has 48 bases, read in frame from the first base.